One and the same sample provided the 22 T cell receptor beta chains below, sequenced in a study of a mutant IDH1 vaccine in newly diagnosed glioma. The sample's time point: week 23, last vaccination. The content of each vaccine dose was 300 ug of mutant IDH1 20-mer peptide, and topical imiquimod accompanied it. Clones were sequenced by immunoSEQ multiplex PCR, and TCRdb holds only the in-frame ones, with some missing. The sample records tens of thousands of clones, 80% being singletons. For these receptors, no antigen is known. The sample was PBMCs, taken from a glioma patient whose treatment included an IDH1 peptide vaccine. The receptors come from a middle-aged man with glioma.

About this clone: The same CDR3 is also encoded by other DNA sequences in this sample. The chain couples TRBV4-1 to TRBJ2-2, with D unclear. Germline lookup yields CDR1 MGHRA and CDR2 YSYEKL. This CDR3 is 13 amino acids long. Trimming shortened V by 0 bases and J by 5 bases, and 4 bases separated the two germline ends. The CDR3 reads CASSQERTGELFF. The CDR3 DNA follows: TGCGCCAGCAGCCAAGAAAGGACCGGGGAGCTGTTTTTT.

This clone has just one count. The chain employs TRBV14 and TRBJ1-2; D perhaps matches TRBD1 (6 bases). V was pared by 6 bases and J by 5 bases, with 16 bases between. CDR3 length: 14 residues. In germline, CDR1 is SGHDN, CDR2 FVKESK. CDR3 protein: CASSSIGRGYGYTF. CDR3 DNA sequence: TGTGCCAGCAGTTCGATTGGCAGGGGATATGGCTACACCTTC.

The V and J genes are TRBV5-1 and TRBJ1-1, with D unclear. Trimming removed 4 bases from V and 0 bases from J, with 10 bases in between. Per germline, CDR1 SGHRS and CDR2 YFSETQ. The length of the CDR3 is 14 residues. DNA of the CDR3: TGCGCCAGCAGCCCCACAGCCATGAACACTGAAGCTTTCTTT. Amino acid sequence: CASSPTAMNTEAFF.

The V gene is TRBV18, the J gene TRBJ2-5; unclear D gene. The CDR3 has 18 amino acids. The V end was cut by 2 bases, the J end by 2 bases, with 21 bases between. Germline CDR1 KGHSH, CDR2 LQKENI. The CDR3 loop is CASSPVIKAQGPQETQYF. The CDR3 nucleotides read TGTGCCAGCTCACCAGTGATCAAGGCGCAAGGCCCACAAGAGACCCAGTACTTC.

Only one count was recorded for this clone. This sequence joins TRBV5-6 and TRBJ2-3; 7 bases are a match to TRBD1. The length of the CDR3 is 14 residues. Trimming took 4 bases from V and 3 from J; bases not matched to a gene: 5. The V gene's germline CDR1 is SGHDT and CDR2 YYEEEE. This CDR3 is CASSPQGWTDTQYF. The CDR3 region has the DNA TGTGCCAGCAGCCCACAGGGGTGGACAGATACGCAGTATTTT.

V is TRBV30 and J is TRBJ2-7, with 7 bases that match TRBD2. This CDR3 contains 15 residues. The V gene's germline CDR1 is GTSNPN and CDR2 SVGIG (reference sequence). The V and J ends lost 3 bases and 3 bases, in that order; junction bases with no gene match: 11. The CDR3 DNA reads TGTGCCTGGAGGGAGAGCGGGGTCCTTATCTACGAGCAGTACTTC. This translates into CAWRESGVLIYEQYF.

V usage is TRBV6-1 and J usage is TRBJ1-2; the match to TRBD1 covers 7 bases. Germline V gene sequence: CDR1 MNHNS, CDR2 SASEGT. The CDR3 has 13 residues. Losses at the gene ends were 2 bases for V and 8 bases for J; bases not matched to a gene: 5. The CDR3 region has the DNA TGTGCCAGCAGTGAAACAGGGGCCTGGGGCTACACCTTC. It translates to CASSETGAWGYTF.

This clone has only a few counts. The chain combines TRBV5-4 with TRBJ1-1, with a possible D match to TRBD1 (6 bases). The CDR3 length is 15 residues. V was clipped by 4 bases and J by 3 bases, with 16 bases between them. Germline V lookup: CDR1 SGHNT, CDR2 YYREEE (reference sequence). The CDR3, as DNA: TGTGCCAGCAGCCCTACAGGGTCTGGGCACACTGAAGCTTTCTTT. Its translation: CASSPTGSGHTEAFF.

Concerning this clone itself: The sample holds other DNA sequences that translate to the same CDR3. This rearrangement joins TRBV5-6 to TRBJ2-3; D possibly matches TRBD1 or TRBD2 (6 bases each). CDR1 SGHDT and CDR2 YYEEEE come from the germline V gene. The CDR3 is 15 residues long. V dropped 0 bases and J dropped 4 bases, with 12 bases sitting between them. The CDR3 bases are TGTGCCAGCAGCTTGGTTGCCGGGGGCGCAGATACGCAGTATTTT. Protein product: CASSLVAGGADTQYF.

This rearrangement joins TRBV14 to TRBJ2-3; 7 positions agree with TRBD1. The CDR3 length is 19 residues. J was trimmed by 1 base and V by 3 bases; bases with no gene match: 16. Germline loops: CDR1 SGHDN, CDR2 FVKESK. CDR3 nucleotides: TGTGCCAGCAGCCAGGGAGACAGGGTCAAGGCTCAGGGCACAGATACGCAGTATTTT. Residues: CASSQGDRVKAQGTDTQYF.

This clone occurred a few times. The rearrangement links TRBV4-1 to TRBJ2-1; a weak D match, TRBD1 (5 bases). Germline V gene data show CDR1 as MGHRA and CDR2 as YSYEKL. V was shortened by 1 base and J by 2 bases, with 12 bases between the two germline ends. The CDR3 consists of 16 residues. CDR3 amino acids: CASSQVDILAYNEQFF. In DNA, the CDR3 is TGCGCCAGCAGCCAAGTGGACATCTTGGCCTACAATGAGCAGTTCTTC.

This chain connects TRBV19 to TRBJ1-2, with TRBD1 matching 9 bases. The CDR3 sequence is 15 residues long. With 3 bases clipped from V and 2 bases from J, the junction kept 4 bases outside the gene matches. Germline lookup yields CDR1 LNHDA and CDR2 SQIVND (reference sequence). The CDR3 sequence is CASSIPGQGNYGYTF. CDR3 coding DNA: TGTGCCAGTAGTATCCCCGGACAGGGGAACTATGGCTACACCTTC.

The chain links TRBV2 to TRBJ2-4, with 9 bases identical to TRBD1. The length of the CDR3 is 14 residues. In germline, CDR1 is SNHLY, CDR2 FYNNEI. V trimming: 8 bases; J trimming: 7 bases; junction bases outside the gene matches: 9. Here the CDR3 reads CASGGQGSLNIQYF. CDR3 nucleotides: TGTGCCAGCGGAGGACAGGGGTCACTCAACATTCAGTACTTC.

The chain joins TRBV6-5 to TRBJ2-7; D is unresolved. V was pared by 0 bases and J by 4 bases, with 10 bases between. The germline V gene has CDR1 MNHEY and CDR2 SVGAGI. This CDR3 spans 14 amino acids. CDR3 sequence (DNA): TGTGCCAGCAGTTACTCACCCTCACCTTACGAGCAGTACTTC. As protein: CASSYSPSPYEQYF.

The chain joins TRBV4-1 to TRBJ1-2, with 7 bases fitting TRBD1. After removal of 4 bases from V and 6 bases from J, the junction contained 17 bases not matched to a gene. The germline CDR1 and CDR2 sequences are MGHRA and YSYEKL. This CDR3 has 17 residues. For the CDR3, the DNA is TGCGCCAGCAGCCGTCGAACGTGGTTTGACAGGGATGATGGCTACACCTTC. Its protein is CASSRRTWFDRDDGYTF.

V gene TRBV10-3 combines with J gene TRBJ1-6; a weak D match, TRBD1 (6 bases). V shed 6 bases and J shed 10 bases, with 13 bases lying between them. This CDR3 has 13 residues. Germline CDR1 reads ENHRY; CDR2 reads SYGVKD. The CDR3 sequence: CAIRTGANSPLHF. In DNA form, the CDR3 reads TGTGCCATCAGGACGGGGGCGAACTCACCCCTCCACTTT.

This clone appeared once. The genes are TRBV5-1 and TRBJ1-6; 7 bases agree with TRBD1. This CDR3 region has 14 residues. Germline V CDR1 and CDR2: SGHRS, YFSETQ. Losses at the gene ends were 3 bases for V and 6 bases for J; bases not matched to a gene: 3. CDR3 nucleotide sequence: TGCGCCAGCAGCTCCGGGGACAGTAATTCACCCCTCCACTTT. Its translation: CASSSGDSNSPLHF. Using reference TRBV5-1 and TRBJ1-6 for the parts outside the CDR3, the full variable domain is KAGVTQTPRYLIKTRGQQVTLSCSPISGHRSVSWYQQTPGQGLQFLFEYFSETQRNKGNFPGRFSGRQFSNSRSEMNVSTLELGDSALYLCASSSGDSNSPLHFGNGTRLTVT.

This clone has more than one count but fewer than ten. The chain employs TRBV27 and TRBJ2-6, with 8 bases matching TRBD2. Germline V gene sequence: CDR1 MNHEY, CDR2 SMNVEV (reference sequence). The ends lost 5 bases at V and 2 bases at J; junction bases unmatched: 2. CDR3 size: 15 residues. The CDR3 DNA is TGTGCCAGCAGTCCGGGAGGGACTGGGGCCAACGTCCTGACTTTC. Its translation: CASSPGGTGANVLTF.

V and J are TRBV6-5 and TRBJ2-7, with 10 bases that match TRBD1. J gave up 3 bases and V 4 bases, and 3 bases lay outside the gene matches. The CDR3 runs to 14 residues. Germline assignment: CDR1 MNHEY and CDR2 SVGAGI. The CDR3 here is CASSFRDRGYEQYF. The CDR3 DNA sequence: TGTGCCAGCAGTTTCCGGGACAGGGGCTACGAGCAGTACTTC.

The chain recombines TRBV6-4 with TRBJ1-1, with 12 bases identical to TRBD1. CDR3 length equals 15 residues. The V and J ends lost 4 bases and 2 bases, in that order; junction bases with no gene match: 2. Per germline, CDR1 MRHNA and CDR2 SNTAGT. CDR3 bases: TGTGCCAGCAGTGGTGGGACAGGGGGCAACACTGAAGCTTTCTTT. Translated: CASSGGTGGNTEAFF.

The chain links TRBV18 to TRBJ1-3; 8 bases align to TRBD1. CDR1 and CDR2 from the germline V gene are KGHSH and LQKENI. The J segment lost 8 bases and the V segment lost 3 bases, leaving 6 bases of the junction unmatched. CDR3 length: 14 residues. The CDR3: CASSPSRGRDTIYF. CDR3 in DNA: TGTGCCAGCTCACCTAGCAGGGGGCGAGACACCATATATTTT.

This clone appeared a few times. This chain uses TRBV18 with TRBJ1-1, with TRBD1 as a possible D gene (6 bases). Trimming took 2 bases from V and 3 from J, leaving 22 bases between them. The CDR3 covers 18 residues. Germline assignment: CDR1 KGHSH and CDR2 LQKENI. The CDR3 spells CASSPESIKRGADTEAFF. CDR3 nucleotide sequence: TGTGCCAGCTCACCAGAATCCATTAAGCGGGGGGCGGACACTGAAGCTTTCTTT.